The rows below give T cell receptor beta chains drawn from one sample of a study of T-cell memory formation after mild COVID-19. MiXCR, run by TCRdb on the 5' RACE reads, gives a single entry per CDR3 protein. The table includes about 290,000 distinct CDR3 sequences, roughly 17% detected once. The material sequenced was PBMCs or a T cell subset sorted from them (not recorded which). The receptors stem from a man aged 18 to 29 who had mild COVID-19 (a few samples of this study predate the infection). Cell type and time point are not known. Each CDR3 is given with its conserved first and last residue. Fields, in order: J gene, clone size, V gene, CDR3 length, D gene, CDR3 protein, CDR3 DNA. D genes are given only for firm matches. A row's size may be missing; if present it is once, few, many or a size class.

TRBJ1-1 | - | TRBV20-1 | 15 | - | CSARDRLAGNTEAFF | TGCAGTGCTAGAGATCGTCTGGCGGGGAACACTGAAGCTTTCTTT
TRBJ2-3 | few | TRBV7-2 | 13 | TRBD1 | CASRRGQIDTQYF | TGTGCCAGCAGAAGGGGGCAGATAGATACGCAGTATTTT
TRBJ2-3 | - | TRBV6-5 | 15 | - | CASSYQRAFTDTQYF | TGTGCCAGCAGTTACCAGCGGGCCTTCACAGATACGCAGTATTTT
TRBJ1-5 | once | TRBV4-1 | 16 | - | CASSQDIFRAGQPQHF | TGCGCCAGCAGCCAAGATATTTTCAGGGCTGGGCAGCCCCAGCATTTT
TRBJ1-4 | - | TRBV7-8 | 13 | - | CASSVGTQGKLFF | TGTGCCAGCAGCGTCGGGACCCAGGGTAAACTGTTTTTT
TRBJ1-5 | - | TRBV12-3/TRBV12-4 | 13 | - | CASSLGNHQPQHF | TGTGCCAGCAGTTTAGGGAACCATCAGCCCCAGCATTTT
TRBJ2-6 | - | TRBV9 | 18 | - | CASSVDGPPSSGANVLTF | TGTGCCAGCAGCGTAGATGGGCCCCCCTCCTCTGGGGCCAACGTCCTGACTTTC
TRBJ1-2 | few | TRBV10-3 | 10 | - | CAIGGYGYTF | TGTGCCATCGGGGGCTATGGCTACACCTTC
TRBJ1-4 | many | TRBV6-5 | 11 | - | CASRAGEKLFF | TGTGCCAGCAGGGCAGGGGAAAAACTGTTTTTT
TRBJ2-2 | - | TRBV6-6 | 16 | - | CASSLRKGLNTGELFF | TGTGCCAGCAGCCTCCGGAAGGGCTTGAACACCGGGGAGCTGTTTTTT
TRBJ2-1 | few | TRBV20-1 | 14 | - | CSAQPASGLNEQFF | TGCAGTGCCCAACCTGCCAGTGGCCTCAATGAGCAGTTCTTC
TRBJ1-2 | - | TRBV29-1 | 13 | TRBD1 | CSVSRDREYGYTF | TGCAGCGTTTCCCGGGACAGGGAATATGGCTACACCTTC
TRBJ1-2 | - | TRBV20-1 | 14 | - | CSAREWQGIYGYTF | TGCAGTGCTAGAGAGTGGCAGGGCATCTATGGCTACACCTTC
TRBJ2-4 | - | TRBV20-1 | 11 | - | CSVRQFNIQYF | TGCAGTGTACGTCAGTTCAACATTCAGTACTTC
TRBJ2-7 | few | TRBV6-1 | 15 | TRBD1 | CASSAAGTATYEQYF | TGTGCCAGCAGTGCTGCCGGGACAGCGACCTACGAGCAGTACTTC
TRBJ1-6 | - | TRBV7-9 | 15 | - | CASSSPQGGRSPLHF | TGTGCCAGCAGCTCCCCGCAGGGAGGCCGGTCACCCCTCCACTTT
TRBJ2-5 | few | TRBV20-1 | 19 | TRBD2 | CSARPGAMTQRGALVTQYF | TGCAGTGCTAGACCTGGGGCCATGACCCAGCGGGGGGCACTTGTGACCCAGTACTTC
TRBJ2-1 | - | TRBV6-5 | 14 | - | CASSPGASRNEQFF | TGTGCCAGCAGTCCCGGGGCCTCTCGTAATGAGCAGTTCTTC
TRBJ1-1 | - | TRBV29-1 | 10 | - | CSAASAEAFF | TGCAGCGCGGCGTCGGCTGAAGCTTTCTTT
TRBJ1-6 | - | TRBV5-1 | 15 | - | CASSFRETYNSPLHF | TGCGCCAGCAGCTTTCGGGAAACCTATAATTCACCCCTCCACTTT
TRBJ2-1 | - | TRBV9 | 17 | TRBD2 | CASSVAIGSGGNNEQFF | TGTGCCAGCAGCGTAGCCATAGGTAGCGGGGGGAACAATGAGCAGTTCTTC
TRBJ1-1 | many | TRBV5-1 | 15 | - | CASKGDPNKNTEAFF | TGCGCCAGCAAGGGGGACCCAAACAAGAACACTGAAGCTTTCTTT
TRBJ2-5 | - | TRBV29-1 | 16 | TRBD2 | CSVEGGRGGPQETQYF | TGCAGCGTTGAAGGCGGACGGGGGGGCCCCCAAGAGACCCAGTACTTC